A selection of T cell receptor beta chains follows, all from one sample in a study of cytomegalovirus exposure and HLA in healthy donors. Repertoires were generated with immunoSEQ multiplex PCR, while TCRdb's copy carries only in-frame clones and drops some. The table has 150,000 to 200,000 clones, roughly four fifths seen once. Sequenced sample: PBMCs. These receptors all come from a woman aged 40 to 55 in good health and CMV-seronegative. Both conserved end residues are part of each CDR3. D genes are given only for firm matches. Only some rows state a clone size, as once, few, many or a class for expanded clones.

D gene	V gene	J gene	clone size	CDR3 length	CDR3 DNA	CDR3 protein
-	TRBV9	TRBJ1-2	-	16	TGTGCCAGCAGCGTAGGAAACAGGGCTGATCTGAGCGGCTACACCTTC	CASSVGNRADLSGYTF
-	TRBV19	TRBJ1-2	-	14	TGTGCCAGTAGTAGCGGCAGAACTAACTATGGCTACACCTTC	CASSSGRTNYGYTF
TRBD1	TRBV7-6	TRBJ1-1	few	11	TGTGCCAGCAGGACAGGGGGGGAAGCTTTCTTT	CASRTGGEAFF
-	TRBV5-5	TRBJ1-2	-	13	TGTGCCAGCAGCAGCAGCCAGGGATATGGCTACACCTTC	CASSSSQGYGYTF
TRBD1	TRBV28	TRBJ1-5	-	14	TGTGCCAGCAGGGGACAGACGAGGTCTCGGCCCCAGCATTTT	CASRGQTRSRPQHF
-	TRBV5-1	TRBJ2-5	-	14	TGCGCCAGCAGCTTGGGACTAGAGTTGGAGACCCAGTACTTC	CASSLGLELETQYF
TRBD1	TRBV5-1	TRBJ2-7	once	15	TGCGCCAGCAGCCCTGGAGTAGGGGGCCGGAGAGAGCAGTACTTC	CASSPGVGGRREQYF
-	TRBV9	TRBJ2-1	-	16	TGTGCCAGCAGCCGGGGGGTGGGGGGGCGTGGCAATGAGCAGTTCTTC	CASSRGVGGRGNEQFF
-	TRBV15	TRBJ2-3	-	13	TGTGCCACCAGCAGGGGGGGGCCAGATACGCAGTATTTT	CATSRGGPDTQYF
TRBD1	TRBV5-6	TRBJ1-5	-	17	TGTGCCAGCAGCTTAGGGGGCTCAAAAACTAGTAATCAGCCCCAGCATTTT	CASSLGGSKTSNQPQHF
-	TRBV28	TRBJ1-1	-	14	TGTGCCAGCAGCCCGCCGGCGCGGACAGTCGAAGCTTTCTTT	CASSPPARTVEAFF
TRBD1	TRBV5-1	TRBJ1-4	few	16	TGCGCCAGCAGCGAGGGACAGATTGCAACTAATGAAAAACTGTTTTTT	CASSEGQIATNEKLFF
-	TRBV9	TRBJ1-2	few	12	TGTGCCAGCAGCGTAGTGGGGGGAGGCTACACCTTC	CASSVVGGGYTF
-	TRBV12-5	TRBJ1-1	few	13	TGTGCTAGTGCTCTAGAGTCGGACACTGAAGCTTTCTTT	CASALESDTEAFF
-	TRBV7-9	TRBJ2-5	-	16	TGTGCCAGCAGCTGGCCCCTCGGGGGAGAGTATGAGACCCAGTACTTC	CASSWPLGGEYETQYF
-	TRBV6-5	TRBJ1-2	-	13	TGTGCCAGCAGTCAAACAGGGTTGGGTGGCTACACCTTC	CASSQTGLGGYTF
TRBD1	TRBV7-9	TRBJ2-7	few	14	TGTGCCAGCAGCTTAACCGACAGGGGAGACGAGCAGTACTTC	CASSLTDRGDEQYF
-	TRBV10-2	TRBJ2-2	few	14	TGCGCCAGCAGTGAGACAGGGGAGGCCGGGGAGCTGTTTTTT	CASSETGEAGELFF
TRBD2	TRBV7-9	TRBJ2-7	-	13	TGTGCCAGCAATAGACTAGCGCCTTACGAGCAGTACTTC	CASNRLAPYEQYF
TRBD1	TRBV9	TRBJ2-5	few	13	TGTGCCAGCAGCGTGGGACAGGGAGAGACCCAGTACTTC	CASSVGQGETQYF
-	TRBV7-9	TRBJ1-1	-	13	TGTGCCAGCAGCTCGACAGGGAACACTGAAGCTTTCTTT	CASSSTGNTEAFF